The clone carrying this T cell receptor (beta chain) occurred many times. Its cognate antigen is unknown. Stability of Graves' hyperthyroidism was defined as absent ophthalmopathy progression within 18 months. The CDR3 loop spans 15 amino acids. The V and J ends lost 5 bases and 3 bases, in that order; junction bases with no gene match: 4. Germline values: CDR1 SGHTA, CDR2 FQGNSA. RNA transcripts served as the template for amplifying TCR beta CDR3 regions. The HTBI primer set served for first-round RT-PCR of the TCR CDR3. TCRdb redid the calling of the multiplex PCR reads with MiXCR, one entry per CDR3 protein. The sample shows some 510,000 distinct CDR3 sequences, around 46% of them seen only once. The sample originates from a study of T cells in Graves' hyperthyroidism and ophthalmopathy. General study findings and limits: Ophthalmopathy was distinguished from stable hyperthyroidism by 13 V-J signatures.

The receptor was derived from a woman aged 18-30 years with Graves' hyperthyroidism. V gene TRBV7-2 combines with J gene TRBJ1-6; 7 bases line up with TRBD1. The sequenced sample was peripheral blood or thyroid tissue (not recorded which). CDR3 region: CASSQQGNYNSPLHF. CDR3 nucleotide sequence: TGTGCCAGCAGCCAACAGGGGAACTATAATTCACCCCTCCACTTT.